This T cell receptor (beta chain) came from a study of vaccination effects on CD4 cells after COVID-19. Study information: Vaccination of participants consisted of two doses of either the BNT162b2 or mRNA-1273 vaccine.

In the case of this clone: What it binds is not known.

CDR1 LGHDT and CDR2 YNNKEL come from the germline V gene (reference sequence). The CDR3 runs to 15 residues. V lost 2 bases to trimming and J lost 3 bases, with 10 bases between them. TCRdb's table, derived via immunoSEQ multiplex PCR, lists solely in-frame clones and lacks some. The table lists 40,000 to 45,000 clones, around 70% of them singletons, with 26% in the top ten. After expansion with viral peptide pools in the ViraFEST assay, antigen-specific CD4+ T cells were sequenced. Having been cultured for around nine days, the cells underwent CD4+ T cell isolation. Prior SARS-CoV-2 infection was absent in the vaccine recipients, as shown by negative nucleocapsid antibodies.

Here the sequenced sample was CD4+ T cells from PBMCs cultured with HCoV-OC43 spike peptides, taken before COVID-19 vaccination. Subset denoted: HCoV-OC43 spike overlapping peptide pool stimulation. The source of this sequence is a human donor who received a COVID-19 vaccine. The rearrangement joins TRBV3-1 (or the pseudogene TRBV3-2) to TRBJ1-4; tentative D call: TRBD1 (5 bases). The chain's CDR3 is CASSQFLGPNEKLFF. In DNA form, the CDR3 reads TGTGCCAGCAGCCAATTTTTGGGACCTAATGAAAAACTGTTTTTT.